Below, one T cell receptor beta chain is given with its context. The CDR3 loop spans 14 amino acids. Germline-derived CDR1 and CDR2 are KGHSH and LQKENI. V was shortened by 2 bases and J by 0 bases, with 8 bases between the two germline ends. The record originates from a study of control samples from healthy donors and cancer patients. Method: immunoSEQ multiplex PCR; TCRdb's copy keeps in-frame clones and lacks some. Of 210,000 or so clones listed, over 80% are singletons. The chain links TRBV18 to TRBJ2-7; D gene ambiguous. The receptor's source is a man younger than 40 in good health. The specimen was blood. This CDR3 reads CASSPMEISYEQYF. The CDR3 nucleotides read TGTGCCAGCTCACCAATGGAGATCTCCTACGAGCAGTACTTC.